This TCR beta chain was found in a study of T cells in tuberculosis. Study summary: The T cells targeted glucose monomycolate, a mycobacterial lipid, via CD1B.

TCRdb keeps only in-frame clones here, not all; method: immunoSEQ multiplex PCR. The table lists 30,000 to 35,000 clones, roughly nine tenths of them singletons, with about 2.2% in the top ten. Unsorted cryopreserved PBMC were sequenced, averaging approximately 100,000 T cells per clinical donor. Trimming took off 3 bases at V and 5 bases at J, with 10 bases between the two ends. Germline CDR1 and CDR2: MNHEY and SMNVEV (reference sequence). The CDR3 is 13 amino acids. The sample comprised PBMCs. The rearrangement joins TRBV27 to TRBJ1-1, with D perhaps TRBD1 (5 bases). This receptor was identified in a donor aged 10-29 years with latent tuberculosis or without tuberculosis infection. CDR3 in DNA: TGTGCCAGCAGTTTTGCAGGGAAGACTGAAGCTTTCTTT. Translated, it gives CASSFAGKTEAFF.